This T cell receptor beta chain derives from a study of patients and donors after allogeneic stem cell transplantation. The CDR3 covers 13 residues. The germline gives CDR1 ENHRY, CDR2 SYGVKD. Trimming stripped 7 bases from V and 6 bases from J, with 15 bases between. TCRdb recomputed calls from the RT-PCR reads with MiXCR, one row per CDR3 protein. The table shows some 87,000 distinct CDR3 sequences, with 48% occurring only once. The specimen was blood, either unsorted or a sorted T cell fraction (not recorded which). The TCR was taken from a human donor who was either an allogeneic HSCT recipient or a stem cell or donor lymphocyte infusion donor (not recorded which). It is not recorded whose cells these are; they may come from a transplant donor. This rearrangement joins TRBV10-3 to TRBJ1-1; D not certain. The CDR3 protein is CAITKKGNSEAFF. The CDR3 bases are TGTGCCATCACGAAAAAGGGCAACTCTGAAGCTTTCTTT.